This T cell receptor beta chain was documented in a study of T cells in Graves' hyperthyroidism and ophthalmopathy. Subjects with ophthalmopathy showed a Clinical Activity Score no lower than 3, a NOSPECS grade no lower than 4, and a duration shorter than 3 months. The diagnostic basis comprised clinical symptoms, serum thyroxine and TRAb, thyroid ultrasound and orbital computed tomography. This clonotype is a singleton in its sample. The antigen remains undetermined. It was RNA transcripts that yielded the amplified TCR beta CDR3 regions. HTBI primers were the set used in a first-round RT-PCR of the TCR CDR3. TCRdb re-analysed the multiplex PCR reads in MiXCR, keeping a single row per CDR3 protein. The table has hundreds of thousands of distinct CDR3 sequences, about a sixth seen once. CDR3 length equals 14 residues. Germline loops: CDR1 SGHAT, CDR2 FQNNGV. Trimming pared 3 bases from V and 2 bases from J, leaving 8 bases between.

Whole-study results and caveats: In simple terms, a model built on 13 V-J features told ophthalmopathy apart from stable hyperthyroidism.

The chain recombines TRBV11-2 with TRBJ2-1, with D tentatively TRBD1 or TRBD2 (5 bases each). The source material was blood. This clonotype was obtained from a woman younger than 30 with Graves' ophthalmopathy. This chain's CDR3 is CASSFMGAYNEQFF. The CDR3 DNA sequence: TGTGCCAGCAGCTTCATGGGGGCCTACAATGAGCAGTTCTTC.